These 13 T cell receptor beta chains originate from one sample sequenced in a study of cytomegalovirus exposure and HLA in healthy donors. Both 60 Vbeta primers and 13 Jbeta primers went into the PCR. Clones were read by immunoSEQ multiplex PCR, and TCRdb kept only the in-frame ones, dropping some. The table includes 110,000 to 150,000 clones, roughly four fifths detected once. Specimen: PBMCs. The receptors were sampled from a man between 35 and 55 years old in good health and CMV-seropositive.

The chain combines TRBV13 with TRBJ2-5; TRBD2 aligns across 8 bases. With V trimmed by 5 bases and J by 8 bases, 19 bases remained unmatched. This CDR3 region has 17 residues. CDR1 is PRHDT, CDR2 FYEKMQ, per germline (reference sequence). The CDR3 reads CASSRPPGSGRGPTQYF. CDR3 sequence (DNA): TGTGCCAGCAGCCGCCCCCCAGGAAGCGGGAGAGGGCCTACCCAGTACTTC.

The V call is TRBV9, the J call TRBJ1-4; D not certain. The germline gives CDR1 SGDLS, CDR2 YYNGEE. V was trimmed by 5 bases and J by 1 base, leaving 21 bases between them. The CDR3 runs 18 residues. CDR3: CASSPSSPAVRTNEKLFF. The CDR3 DNA follows: TGTGCCAGCAGTCCCTCATCGCCCGCGGTCAGAACTAATGAAAAACTGTTTTTT.

This clone was detected once. The J gene is TRBJ1-5, the V gene TRBV28; 11 bases line up with TRBD1. CDR1 and CDR2 (germline): MDHEN, SYDVKM. This CDR3 is 18 amino acids long. The junction had 16 bases not matched to a gene; V was cut back by 6 bases and J by 6 bases. Written as DNA, the CDR3 is TGTGCCAGCAGAGAAGGACAGGGGGCGAATATTTGGGCTCAGCCCCAGCATTTT. Protein sequence: CASREGQGANIWAQPQHF. The variable domain in full, completed from reference TRBV28 and TRBJ1-5, reads DVKVTQSSRYLVKRTGEKVFLECVQDMDHENMFWYRQDPGLGLRLIYFSYDVKMKEKGDIPEGYSVSREKKERFSLILESASTNQTSMYLCASREGQGANIWAQPQHFGDGTRLSIL.

V usage is TRBV2 and J usage is TRBJ1-1; no reliable D call. Trimming pared 10 bases from V and 4 bases from J, leaving 10 bases between. The germline V gene encodes CDR1 SNHLY and CDR2 FYNNEI. The CDR3 totals 11 residues. CDR3 nucleotides: TGTGCCACCCGGGGATTCACTGAAGCTTTCTTT. This sequence encodes CATRGFTEAFF.

The chain couples TRBV11-3 to TRBJ1-4; maybe TRBD1 (5 bases). This CDR3 is built from 14 residues. Germline V gives CDR1 SGHNT, CDR2 YENEEA. Trimming left V 5 bases short and J 10 bases short, with 17 bases between. This CDR3 is CASSLGRRGGKLFF. Written as DNA, the CDR3 is TGTGCCAGCAGCCTAGGTCGTCGGGGGGGAAAACTGTTTTTT.

J is TRBJ1-1 and V is TRBV10-1; D perhaps matches TRBD1 (5 bases). Germline CDR1 reads WNHNN; CDR2 reads SYGVQD (reference sequence). With 6 bases removed from V and 2 bases from J, the gap between germline ends came to 16 bases. The CDR3 sequence is 15 residues long. The DNA of the CDR3 is TGCGCCAGCAGCGAATTTCAAGACAGAAACACTGAAGCTTTCTTT. Translation gives CASSEFQDRNTEAFF.

On this clone: Because it lacks the conserved phenylalanine or tryptophan at the end, this CDR3 is likely a read error. The chain has TRBV19 and TRBJ1-2, with 9 nucleotides matching TRBD1. Trimming cost V 9 bases and J 4 bases; bases outside gene matches: 6. Germline CDR1 and CDR2: LNHDA and SQIVND (reference sequence). This CDR3 spans 13 amino acids. The CDR3 here is CASSGQGIYGYTL. The CDR3 DNA follows: TGTGCCAGCTCGGGACAGGGAATCTATGGCTACACCCTC.

V and J are TRBV7-9 and TRBJ2-3; D is perhaps TRBD2 (6 bases). CDR3 length: 14 residues. Germline CDR1 and CDR2: SEHNR and FQNEAQ (reference sequence). V gave up 5 bases and J gave up 3 bases, with 12 bases separating them. The chain's CDR3 is CASSPRLATDTQYF. The CDR3 DNA is TGTGCCAGCAGCCCCCGGCTAGCGACAGATACGCAGTATTTT.

The J gene is TRBJ1-1, the V gene TRBV10-2, with a possible D match to TRBD1 (6 bases). Per germline, CDR1 WSHSY and CDR2 SAAADI. The CDR3 is 16 amino acids. V was shortened by 3 bases and J by 8 bases, with 22 bases between the two germline ends. Here the CDR3 reads CASSEPFDRSRWEAFF. The CDR3 coding sequence is TGCGCCAGCAGTGAACCTTTTGACAGGTCGAGGTGGGAAGCTTTCTTT.

The chain couples TRBV19 to TRBJ2-1; D is uncertain. The length of the CDR3 is 12 residues. Germline V gives CDR1 LNHDA, CDR2 SQIVND (reference sequence). Trimming removed 5 bases at V and 6 bases at J, with 8 bases between. CDR3 nucleotides: TGTGCCAGTAGTGCACATCTCAATGAGCAGTTCTTC. Encoded protein: CASSAHLNEQFF.

V and J are TRBV27 and TRBJ2-7, with 10 bases fitting TRBD2. Germline V gives CDR1 MNHEY, CDR2 SMNVEV (reference sequence). This CDR3 is 14 amino acids long. V was clipped by 8 bases and J by 7 bases; unmatched bases: 11. The CDR3 is CASAGLAEYGEQYF. The CDR3 DNA reads as TGTGCCAGCGCCGGACTAGCGGAGTATGGGGAGCAGTACTTC.

The V gene is TRBV5-1, the J gene TRBJ2-7; 9 bases line up with TRBD1. This CDR3 is built from 13 residues. CDR1 is SGHRS, CDR2 YFSETQ, per germline. Trimming cost V 1 base and J 6 bases; bases outside gene matches: 2. This CDR3 is CASSLMTGGEQYF. DNA for the CDR3: TGCGCCAGCAGCTTGATGACAGGGGGCGAGCAGTACTTC.

Worth noting for this clone: At one of its ends the junction is not consistent with the germline gene, which may arise from a read error. The CDR3 loop reads CSSSPDRVGPEAFF. CDR3 nucleotides: TGTTCCAGCAGCCCCGACAGGGTTGGACCTGAAGCTTTCTTT. The chain uses TRBV7-9 and TRBJ1-1; 7 bases are a match to TRBD1. The germline V gene encodes CDR1 SEHNR and CDR2 FQNEAQ (reference sequence). The CDR3 consists of 14 residues.